This entry is about one T cell receptor (beta chain). The data derive from a study of Graves' ophthalmopathy and Graves' hyperthyroidism. This CDR3 contains 14 residues. Trimming pared 0 bases from V and 5 bases from J, leaving 8 bases between. The germline V gene has CDR1 SGHAT and CDR2 FQNNGV. Beta-chain TCR CDR3 regions were amplified from RNA transcripts. Second-round multiplex PCR followed a first-round RT-PCR using HTBI primers. TCRdb called the multiplex PCR reads again in MiXCR, with one record for every CDR3 protein. This repertoire shows 660,000 or so distinct CDR3 sequences, approximately 39% found once; its top ten account for over 2.5%.

This clonotype was obtained from an adult man with Graves' ophthalmopathy. V and J are TRBV11-2 and TRBJ1-5; D is ambiguous. The sequencing input was peripheral blood. CDR3 in DNA: TGTGCCAGCAGCTTAGATGGGCCCGATCAGCCCCAGCATTTT. Protein sequence: CASSLDGPDQPQHF.